Included here is one T cell receptor beta chain sequence, with context. Its antigen remains unknown. It was with 60 Vbeta and 13 Jbeta primers that the PCR ran. Original data processing: It was a later analysis that counted 83 million or so unique TCR beta chains, of which 9.5 million to 14 million were shared. The repertoire was sequenced with immunoSEQ multiplex PCR; TCRdb's copy has only in-frame clones and lacks some. V and J calls and clone size follow that table, whereas D and trimming were derived from the DNA. This table has about 150,000 clones, roughly 77% appearing once. All the people who gave samples were healthy bone marrow donors. V dropped 2 bases and J dropped 4; count of bases not matched to a gene: 5. Germline CDR1 reads MDHEN; CDR2 reads SYDVKM. The CDR3 is 14 residues long. The data are from a study of cytomegalovirus exposure and HLA in healthy donors. Notes on the study in general: In a later analysis, specific HLA alleles were associated with 16,000 or so TCR beta sequences at a 0.05 false discovery rate. TCR beta chain V- and J-gene trimming was linked, in a later analysis, to a missense variant in DCLRE1C.

The receptor was derived from a human donor in good health. This chain links TRBV28 with TRBJ2-7, with TRBD1 matching over 7 bases. The specimen sequenced was PBMCs. The CDR3 here is CASSLGTDLYEQYF. CDR3 sequence (DNA): TGTGCCAGCAGTTTAGGGACAGACCTTTACGAGCAGTACTTC.